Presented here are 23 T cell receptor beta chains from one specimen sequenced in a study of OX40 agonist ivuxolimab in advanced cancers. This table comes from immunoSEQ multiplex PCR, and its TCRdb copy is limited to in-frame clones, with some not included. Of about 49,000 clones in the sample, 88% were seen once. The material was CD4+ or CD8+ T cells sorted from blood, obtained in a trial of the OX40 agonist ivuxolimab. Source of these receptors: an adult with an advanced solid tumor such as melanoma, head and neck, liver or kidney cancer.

CDR3 residues: CASSFYRESSYEQYF. In DNA form, the CDR3 reads TGTGCCAGCAGTTTCTACAGGGAGAGCTCCTACGAGCAGTACTTC. The genes are TRBV7-9 and TRBJ2-7; D may be TRBD1 (6 bases). The CDR3 loop spans 15 amino acids. The V and J ends lost 6 bases and 0 bases respectively, with 15 bases between them. Germline CDR1 reads SEHNR; CDR2 reads FQNEAQ (reference sequence).

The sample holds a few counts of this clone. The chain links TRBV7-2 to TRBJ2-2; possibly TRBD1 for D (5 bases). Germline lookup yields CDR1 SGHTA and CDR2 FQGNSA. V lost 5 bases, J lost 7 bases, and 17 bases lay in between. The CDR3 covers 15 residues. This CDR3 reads CASSTTPRAVGELFF. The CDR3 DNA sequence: TGTGCCAGCAGCACCACCCCCAGGGCCGTCGGGGAGCTGTTTTTT.

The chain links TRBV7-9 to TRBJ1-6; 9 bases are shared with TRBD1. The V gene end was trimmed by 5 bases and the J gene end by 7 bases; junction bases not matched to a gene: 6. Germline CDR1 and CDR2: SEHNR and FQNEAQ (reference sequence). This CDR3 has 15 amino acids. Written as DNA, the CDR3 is TGTGCCAGCAGCCCAGGAGGGACAGGGAATTCACCCCTCCACTTT. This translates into CASSPGGTGNSPLHF.

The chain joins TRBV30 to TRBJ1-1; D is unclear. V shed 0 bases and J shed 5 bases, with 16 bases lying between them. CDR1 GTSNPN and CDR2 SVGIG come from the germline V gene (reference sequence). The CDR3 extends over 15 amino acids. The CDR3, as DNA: TGTGCCTGGAGTGTGTCCCGAGGTGGAGGTACTGAAGCTTTCTTT. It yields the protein CAWSVSRGGGTEAFF. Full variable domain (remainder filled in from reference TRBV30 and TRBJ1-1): SQTIHQWPATLVQPVGSPLSLECTVEGTSNPNLYWYRQAAGRGLQLLFYSVGIGQISSEVPQNLSASRPQDRQFILSSKKLLLSDSGFYLCAWSVSRGGGTEAFFGQGTRLTVV.

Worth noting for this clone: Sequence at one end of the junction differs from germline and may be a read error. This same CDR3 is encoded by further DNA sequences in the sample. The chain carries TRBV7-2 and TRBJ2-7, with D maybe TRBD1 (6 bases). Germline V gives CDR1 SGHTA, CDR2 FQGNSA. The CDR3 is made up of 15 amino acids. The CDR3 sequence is CASSLLPGQTYEQYF. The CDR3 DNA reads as TGTGCCAGCAGCTTGTTACCGGGACAAACCTACGAGCAGTACTTT.

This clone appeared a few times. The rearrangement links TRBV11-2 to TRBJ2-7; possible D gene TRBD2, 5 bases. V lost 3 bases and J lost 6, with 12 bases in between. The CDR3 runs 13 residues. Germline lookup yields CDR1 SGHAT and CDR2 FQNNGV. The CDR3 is CASSFNPSREQYF. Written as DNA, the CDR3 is TGTGCCAGCAGCTTTAACCCTAGCCGCGAGCAGTACTTC.

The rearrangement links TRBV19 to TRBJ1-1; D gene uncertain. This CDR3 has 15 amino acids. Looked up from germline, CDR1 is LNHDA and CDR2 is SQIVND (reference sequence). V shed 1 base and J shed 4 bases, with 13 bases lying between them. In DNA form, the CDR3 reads TGTGCCAGTAGTATAGTTGGATCTTGGGGCACTGAAGCTTTCTTT. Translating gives CASSIVGSWGTEAFF.

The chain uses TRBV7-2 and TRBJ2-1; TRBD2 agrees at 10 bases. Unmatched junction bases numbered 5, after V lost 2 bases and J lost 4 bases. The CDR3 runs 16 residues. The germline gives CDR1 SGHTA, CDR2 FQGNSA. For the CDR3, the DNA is TGTGCCAGCAGCTTACCGGGACTAGCGATATACAATGAGCAGTTCTTC. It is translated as CASSLPGLAIYNEQFF.

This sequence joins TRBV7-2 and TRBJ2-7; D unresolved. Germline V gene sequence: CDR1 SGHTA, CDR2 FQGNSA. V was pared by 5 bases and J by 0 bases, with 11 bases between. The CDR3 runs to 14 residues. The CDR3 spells CASSPDASSYEQYF. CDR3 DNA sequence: TGTGCCAGCAGCCCGGACGCGAGCTCCTACGAGCAGTACTTC.

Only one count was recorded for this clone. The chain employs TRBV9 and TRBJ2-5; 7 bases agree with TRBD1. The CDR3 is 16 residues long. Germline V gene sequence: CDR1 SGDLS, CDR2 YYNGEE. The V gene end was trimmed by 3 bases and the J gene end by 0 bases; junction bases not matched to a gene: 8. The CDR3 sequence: CASSADRTLYQETQYF. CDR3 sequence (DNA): TGTGCCAGCAGCGCGGACAGGACTTTGTACCAAGAGACCCAGTACTTC.

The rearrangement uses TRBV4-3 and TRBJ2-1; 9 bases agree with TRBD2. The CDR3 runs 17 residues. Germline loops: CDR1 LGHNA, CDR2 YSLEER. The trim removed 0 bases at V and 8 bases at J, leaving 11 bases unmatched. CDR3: CASSQDVSSGGTHEQFF. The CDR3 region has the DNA TGCGCCAGCAGCCAAGATGTGAGTAGCGGGGGCACCCATGAGCAGTTCTTC.

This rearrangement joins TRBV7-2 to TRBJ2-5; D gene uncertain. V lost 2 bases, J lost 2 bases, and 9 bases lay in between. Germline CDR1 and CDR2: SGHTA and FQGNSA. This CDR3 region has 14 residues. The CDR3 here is CASSLMVNQETQYF. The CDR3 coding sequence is TGTGCCAGCAGCTTAATGGTGAATCAAGAGACCCAGTACTTC.

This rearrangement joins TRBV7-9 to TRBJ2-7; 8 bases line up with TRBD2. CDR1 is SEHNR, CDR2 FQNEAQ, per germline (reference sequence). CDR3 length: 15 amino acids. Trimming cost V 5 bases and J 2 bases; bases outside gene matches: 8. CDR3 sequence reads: CASSTSQREPYEQYF. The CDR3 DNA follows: TGTGCCAGCAGCACCTCCCAGCGGGAGCCCTACGAGCAGTACTTC.

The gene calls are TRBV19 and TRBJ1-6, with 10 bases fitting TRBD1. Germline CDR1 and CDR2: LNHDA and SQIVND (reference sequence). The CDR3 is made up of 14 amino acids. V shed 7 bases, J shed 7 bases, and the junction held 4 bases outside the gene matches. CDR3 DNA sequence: TGTGCCAGTACCCCGACAGGGGGCAATTCACCCCTCCACTTT. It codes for CASTPTGGNSPLHF. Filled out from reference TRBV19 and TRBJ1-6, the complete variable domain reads DGGITQSPKYLFRKEGQNVTLSCEQNLNHDAMYWYRQDPGQGLRLIYYSQIVNDFQKGDIAEGYSVSREKKESFPLTVTSAQKNPTAFYLCASTPTGGNSPLHFGNGTRLTVT.

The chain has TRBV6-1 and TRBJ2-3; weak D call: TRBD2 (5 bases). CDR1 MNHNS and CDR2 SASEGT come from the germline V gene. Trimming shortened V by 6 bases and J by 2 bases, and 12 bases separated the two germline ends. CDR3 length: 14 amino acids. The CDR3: CASRADPNTDTQYF. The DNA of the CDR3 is TGTGCCAGCAGAGCGGATCCGAACACAGATACGCAGTATTTT.

This CDR3 reads CASSYETEPLTDTQYF. CDR3 nucleotide sequence: TGTGCCAGCAGTTACGAGACAGAACCCCTCACAGATACGCAGTATTTT. The chain recombines TRBV5-4 with TRBJ2-3; D may be TRBD1 (5 bases). Trimming took off 5 bases at V and 2 bases at J, with 18 bases between the two ends. This CDR3 is 16 amino acids long. Per germline, CDR1 SGHNT and CDR2 YYREEE (reference sequence).

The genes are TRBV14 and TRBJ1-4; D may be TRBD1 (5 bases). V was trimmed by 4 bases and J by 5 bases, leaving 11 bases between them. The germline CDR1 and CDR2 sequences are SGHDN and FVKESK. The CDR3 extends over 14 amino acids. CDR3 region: CASSPRGENEKLFF. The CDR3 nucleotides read TGTGCCAGCAGCCCCCGAGGGGAGAATGAAAAACTGTTTTTT.

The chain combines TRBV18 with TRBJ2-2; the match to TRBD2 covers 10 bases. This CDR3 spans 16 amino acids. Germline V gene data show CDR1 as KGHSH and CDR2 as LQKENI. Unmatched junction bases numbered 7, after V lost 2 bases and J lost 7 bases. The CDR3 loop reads CASSPGLAGVDGELFF. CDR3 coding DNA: TGTGCCAGCTCACCAGGGCTAGCGGGAGTTGACGGGGAGCTGTTTTTT.

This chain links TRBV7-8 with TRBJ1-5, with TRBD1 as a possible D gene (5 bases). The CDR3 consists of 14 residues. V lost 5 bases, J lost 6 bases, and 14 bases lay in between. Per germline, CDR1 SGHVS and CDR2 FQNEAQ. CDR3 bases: TGTGCCAGCAGCCCAACAGGACGGGGTCAGCCCCAGCATTTT. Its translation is CASSPTGRGQPQHF.

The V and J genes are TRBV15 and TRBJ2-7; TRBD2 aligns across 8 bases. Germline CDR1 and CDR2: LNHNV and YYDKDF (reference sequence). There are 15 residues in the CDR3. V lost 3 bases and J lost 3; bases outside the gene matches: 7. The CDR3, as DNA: TGTGCCACCAGCAGGGAAGCGGGAGTGGTCTACGAGCAGTACTTC. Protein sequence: CATSREAGVVYEQYF.

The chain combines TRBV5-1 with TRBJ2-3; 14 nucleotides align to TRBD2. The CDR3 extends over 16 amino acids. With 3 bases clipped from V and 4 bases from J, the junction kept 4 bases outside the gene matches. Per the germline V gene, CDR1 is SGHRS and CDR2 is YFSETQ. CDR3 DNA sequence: TGCGCCAGCAGCTCGGGACTAGCGGGAGTATCAGATACGCAGTATTTT. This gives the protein CASSSGLAGVSDTQYF.

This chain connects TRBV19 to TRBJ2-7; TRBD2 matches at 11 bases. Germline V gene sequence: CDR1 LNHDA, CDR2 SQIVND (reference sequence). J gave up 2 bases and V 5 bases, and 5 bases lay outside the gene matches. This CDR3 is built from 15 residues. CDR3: CASSPQTSGAYEQYF. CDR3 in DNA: TGTGCCAGTAGTCCCCAGACTAGCGGGGCCTACGAGCAGTACTTC.

CDR3: CASSPDSSYNEQFF. Written as DNA, the CDR3 is TGTGCCAGCTCACCCGACAGCTCCTACAATGAGCAGTTCTTC. V and J are TRBV18 and TRBJ2-1; tentatively, D is TRBD1 (5 bases). The CDR3 extends over 14 amino acids. Deletions cut 3 bases from V and 0 bases from J, with 6 bases between. Looked up from germline, CDR1 is KGHSH and CDR2 is LQKENI.